The 28 T cell receptor beta chains below were found in one sample sequenced in a study of Graves' ophthalmopathy and Graves' hyperthyroidism. TCR beta CDR3 amplification used RNA transcripts. An initial RT-PCR round employing HTBI primers preceded a second-round multiplex PCR. TCRdb analysed the multiplex PCR reads with MiXCR anew, one entry per CDR3 protein. This sample carries about 480,000 distinct CDR3 sequences, 13% to 15% of them seen once, and the ten largest clones take 9.8%. What was sequenced was blood. These receptors originate from a woman aged 25 to 39 with Graves' ophthalmopathy.

This clonotype was observed many times. V usage is TRBV10-3 and J usage is TRBJ2-7; a weak D match, TRBD1 (6 bases). The germline V and J ends were trimmed by 4 bases and 4 bases, with 14 bases remaining between them. The CDR3 runs to 14 residues. Germline V lookup: CDR1 ENHRY, CDR2 SYGVKD. The DNA of the CDR3 is TGTGCCATCAGTGCACCGGGACACGGGTACGAGCAGTACTTC. This translates into CAISAPGHGYEQYF.

This clonotype showed up many times. The chain carries TRBV10-3 and TRBJ2-5, with no clear D. CDR3 length: 15 residues. Germline V gives CDR1 ENHRY, CDR2 SYGVKD. Trimming cost V 9 bases and J 4 bases, with 21 bases left between them. CDR3 sequence: CAMETKDPWGETQYF. The CDR3 DNA reads as TGTGCCATGGAAACGAAGGACCCTTGGGGAGAGACCCAGTACTTC.

With regard to this clonotype: A much bigger clone sits one base away, suggesting this may be a read error. The rearrangement joins TRBV6-1 to TRBJ1-6, with unresolved D. The CDR3 sequence is 13 residues long. The germline gives CDR1 MNHNS, CDR2 SASEGT. The CDR3 DNA reads TGTGCCAGCAGTGAACTCTCTAATTCACACCTCCACTTT. Encoded protein: CASSELSNSHLHF.

The chain recombines TRBV20-1 with TRBJ2-7, with 8 positions matching TRBD2. The CDR3 covers 14 residues. Germline V gene data show CDR1 as DFQATT and CDR2 as SNEGSKA (reference sequence). V lost 7 bases, J lost 5 bases, and 13 bases stayed unmatched. CDR3 region: CSGGGEREFDEQYF. CDR3 DNA sequence: TGCAGTGGGGGGGGGGAGCGGGAGTTCGACGAGCAGTACTTC.

This clonotype occurred many times. The rearrangement links TRBV5-5 to TRBJ2-7, with D hard to call. CDR3 size: 14 residues. Deletions cut 2 bases from V and 2 bases from J, with 11 bases between. Germline assignment: CDR1 SGHKS and CDR2 YYEKEE (reference sequence). CDR3 protein: CASSFTGRTYEQYF. DNA for the CDR3: TGTGCCAGCAGCTTCACCGGACGAACCTACGAGCAGTACTTC.

This clonotype was counted many times. V is TRBV11-2 and J is TRBJ2-7, with 8 bases lining up with TRBD2. J gave up 2 bases and V 8 bases, and 8 bases lay outside the gene matches. The germline V gene has CDR1 SGHAT and CDR2 FQNNGV. The CDR3 sequence is 14 residues long. CDR3 nucleotides: TGTGCCAGCGTCTCTAGCGGGCCGACCTACGAGCAGTACTTC. Protein: CASVSSGPTYEQYF.

Worth noting for this clonotype: Being one base from a much bigger clone, this may be a read error. J is TRBJ1-2 and V is TRBV27; TRBD1 matches at 10 bases. Germline V gene lookup returns CDR1 MNHEY and CDR2 SMNVEV (reference sequence). V shed 5 bases, J shed 8 bases, and the junction held 11 bases outside the gene matches. The CDR3 spans 15 residues. CDR3 coding DNA: TGTGCCAGCAGTATTCTGGGACAGGGGCCTCACGGCTACACCTTC. This gives the protein CASSILGQGPHGYTF.

The genes are TRBV18 and TRBJ1-1; D remains ambiguous. V dropped 8 bases and J dropped 0 bases, with 10 bases sitting between them. The CDR3 length is 13 residues. Germline assignment: CDR1 KGHSH and CDR2 LQKENI. The CDR3 DNA reads TGTGCCAGCCTAAAGGGATTGAACACTGAAGCTTTCTTT. Its translation: CASLKGLNTEAFF.

This clonotype was counted many times. This chain links TRBV30 with TRBJ1-2, with a tentative D call TRBD1 (5 bases). CDR1 is GTSNPN, CDR2 SVGIG, per germline (reference sequence). V was pared by 5 bases and J by 5 bases, with 6 bases between. This CDR3 is built from 10 residues. This CDR3 reads CAWGTYGYTF. CDR3 nucleotides: TGTGCCTGGGGGACGTATGGCTACACCTTC.

This clonotype was counted between two and nine times. V gene TRBV3-1 combines with J gene TRBJ1-5; no definite D call. The V gene's germline CDR1 is LGHDT and CDR2 YNNKEL (reference sequence). CDR3 size: 13 residues. V shed 1 base and J shed 6 bases, with 7 bases lying between them. In nucleotides, the CDR3 is TGTGCCAGCAGCCAAGTTTGGGGTCAGCCCCAGCATTTT. Translated, it gives CASSQVWGQPQHF.

This clonotype was recorded at least ten times. The gene calls are TRBV5-1 and TRBJ2-7; perhaps D is TRBD1 or TRBD2 (5 bases each). CDR1 is SGHRS and CDR2 is YFSETQ in the germline V gene. The CDR3 sequence is 13 residues long. V lost 5 bases and J 7 bases, leaving 16 bases between the germline ends. CDR3 coding DNA: TGCGCCAGCAGGTCCGGGACGGCAGGGGAGCAGTACTTC. It codes for CASRSGTAGEQYF.

This chain joins TRBV28 and TRBJ1-6, with D perhaps matching TRBD1 (5 bases). This CDR3 has 19 amino acids. The V gene's germline CDR1 is MDHEN and CDR2 SYDVKM. The V end lost 6 bases, the J end lost 6 bases, and 27 bases lay between the germline ends. The CDR3 loop reads CASSLPTGALGLINSPLHF. The CDR3 nucleotides read TGTGCCAGCAGCCTGCCAACTGGGGCCCTAGGGCTAATTAATTCACCCCTCCACTTT.

This clonotype came up many times. J is TRBJ2-7 and V is TRBV6-1, with a possible D match to TRBD2 (6 bases). V gave up 8 bases and J gave up 4 bases, with 9 bases separating them. Germline CDR1 reads MNHNS; CDR2 reads SASEGT. The CDR3 is 11 amino acids. The CDR3 nucleotides are TGTGCCAGCGGACTAAATTACGAGCAGTACTTC. Its translation: CASGLNYEQYF.

There are many counts of this clonotype. V and J are TRBV20-1 and TRBJ2-5, with 13 bases aligning to TRBD2. In germline, CDR1 is DFQATT, CDR2 SNEGSKA (reference sequence). V shed 3 bases, J shed 0 bases, and the junction held 10 bases outside the gene matches. The CDR3 contains 18 residues. CDR3 in DNA: TGCAGTGCTAGGAAAGGACTAGCGGGAGCGCGGTACCAAGAGACCCAGTACTTC. It codes for CSARKGLAGARYQETQYF.

This clonotype was seen repeatedly, ten times or more. The J gene is TRBJ2-7, the V gene TRBV6-1, with D possibly TRBD2 on 5 matching bases. The CDR3 covers 13 residues. Trimming took off 1 base at V and 2 bases at J, with 6 bases between the two ends. Per germline, CDR1 MNHNS and CDR2 SASEGT. This CDR3 is CASSEGETYEQYF. The CDR3 DNA sequence: TGTGCCAGCAGTGAAGGGGAGACCTACGAGCAGTACTTC.

This clonotype was seen ten or more times. V usage is TRBV11-2 and J usage is TRBJ2-5, with TRBD2 identical over 8 bases. Germline V gives CDR1 SGHAT, CDR2 FQNNGV. After removal of 2 bases from V and 1 base from J, the junction contained 6 bases not matched to a gene. CDR3 length equals 16 residues. CDR3 amino acids: CASSLSRGGLQETQYF. CDR3 DNA sequence: TGTGCCAGCAGCTTATCCCGGGGGGGCCTCCAAGAGACCCAGTACTTC.

This clonotype has a count of ten or more. The V gene is TRBV12-5, the J gene TRBJ2-5; 7 bases align to TRBD1. The CDR3 has 14 amino acids. With V trimmed by 6 bases and J by 1 base, 5 bases remained unmatched. The germline CDR1 and CDR2 sequences are LGHNT and FRNRAP. CDR3 coding DNA: TGTGCTAGTGGCCGACAGGGCCCCCAAGAGACCCAGTACTTC. Amino acid sequence: CASGRQGPQETQYF.

The rearrangement uses TRBV6-1 and TRBJ1-6; D remains unclear. CDR1 and CDR2 (germline): MNHNS, SASEGT. CDR3 size: 14 residues. The V end lost 5 bases, the J end lost 3 bases, and 8 bases lay between the germline ends. For the CDR3, the DNA is TGTGCCAGCAGTATGGGGTTCTATAATTCACCCCTCCACTTT. This sequence encodes CASSMGFYNSPLHF.

Many counts were recorded for this clonotype. Given a much more abundant clone one base away, this may be a read error. CDR3 DNA: TGTGCCAGCAGCCCTTACCGGGACGGCAAAAACATTCAGTACTTC. Translated: CASSPYRDGKNIQYF. This sequence joins TRBV7-8 and TRBJ2-4; the D call may be TRBD1 or TRBD2 (5 bases each). The CDR3 totals 15 residues. CDR1 is SGHVS, CDR2 FQNEAQ, per germline. The V end lost 5 bases, the J end lost 3 bases, and 14 bases lay between the germline ends.

There are many counts of this clonotype. The V call is TRBV12-3 or TRBV12-4, the J call TRBJ1-5; 9 bases are shared with TRBD1. The J segment lost 0 bases and the V segment lost 8 bases, leaving 11 bases of the junction unmatched. The CDR3 covers 17 residues. DNA for the CDR3: TGTGCCAGCGGAGCCGGGACAGGGTACCATAGCAATCAGCCCCAGCATTTT. Translated: CASGAGTGYHSNQPQHF.

This clonotype was recorded a few times. This chain links TRBV10-3 with TRBJ1-1; the D gene is possibly TRBD1 (5 bases). With 0 bases removed from V and 7 bases from J, the gap between germline ends came to 18 bases. The CDR3 has 16 residues. The V gene's germline CDR1 is ENHRY and CDR2 SYGVKD. The CDR3 sequence: CAISESKGGAMSEAFF. For the CDR3, the DNA is TGTGCCATCAGTGAGTCGAAAGGCGGGGCTATGAGTGAAGCTTTCTTT.

This clonotype has a count of ten or more. V usage is TRBV6-1 and J usage is TRBJ1-1; TRBD1 aligns across 7 bases. The CDR3 loop spans 13 amino acids. Germline trimming cut 7 bases from V and 4 bases from J; bases unmatched to any gene: 6. Per germline, CDR1 MNHNS and CDR2 SASEGT. The chain's CDR3 is CASTHRGRTEAFF. CDR3 DNA sequence: TGTGCCAGCACCCACAGGGGTCGCACTGAAGCTTTCTTT.

This clonotype was observed at least ten times. The V gene is TRBV5-1, the J gene TRBJ2-5; 8 bases agree with TRBD1. Germline V gene data show CDR1 as SGHRS and CDR2 as YFSETQ. The CDR3 extends over 14 amino acids. Losses at the gene ends were 2 bases for V and 7 bases for J; bases not matched to a gene: 7. CDR3 nucleotides: TGCGCCAGCAGCTTTGACGGACAGGGAGGGACCCAGTACTTC. Translation: CASSFDGQGGTQYF.

This clonotype was seen ten or more times. This rearrangement joins TRBV10-3 to TRBJ2-5; tentative D call: TRBD2 (5 bases). Germline CDR1 is ENHRY and CDR2 is SYGVKD. The CDR3 extends over 12 amino acids. V was cut by 7 bases and J by 2 bases, with 8 bases left in between. CDR3 in DNA: TGTGCCATCAAGGGAGATCAAGAGACCCAGTACTTC. It codes for CAIKGDQETQYF.

In its sample, this clonotype was seen many times. The chain couples TRBV7-9 to TRBJ1-1; D gene uncertain. V was trimmed by 2 bases and J by 1 base, leaving 14 bases between them. The CDR3 extends over 16 amino acids. Germline CDR1 reads SEHNR; CDR2 reads FQNEAQ (reference sequence). The CDR3 is CASSLRRDGTNTEAFF. In DNA, the CDR3 is TGTGCCAGCAGCTTACGGAGAGACGGCACGAACACTGAAGCTTTCTTT.

In its sample, this clonotype was seen a few times. The chain joins TRBV5-1 to TRBJ2-7; D is possibly TRBD1 or TRBD2 (5 bases each). Germline assignment: CDR1 SGHRS and CDR2 YFSETQ. Trimming removed 0 bases at V and 2 bases at J, with 12 bases between. The CDR3 consists of 15 residues. The DNA for the CDR3 is TGCGCCAGCAGCTTGGGGGGGAGTCTTGCCTACGAGCAGTACTTC. Residues: CASSLGGSLAYEQYF. The entire variable domain, with the rest obtained from reference TRBV5-1 and TRBJ2-7, is as follows: KAGVTQTPRYLIKTRGQQVTLSCSPISGHRSVSWYQQTPGQGLQFLFEYFSETQRNKGNFPGRFSGRQFSNSRSEMNVSTLELGDSALYLCASSLGGSLAYEQYFGPGTRLTVT.

Many counts were recorded for this clonotype. The V call is TRBV7-2, the J call TRBJ2-7; D gene unclear. V was cut by 5 bases and J by 3 bases, with 11 bases left in between. Germline CDR1 and CDR2: SGHTA and FQGNSA. The CDR3 length is 13 residues. CDR3 nucleotide sequence: TGTGCCAGCAGCCGCGGACCGGTCTACGAGCAGTACTTC. It is translated as CASSRGPVYEQYF.

There are many counts of this clonotype. V is TRBV29-1 and J is TRBJ2-7; no definite D call. V was cut by 6 bases and J by 2 bases, with 8 bases left in between. From germline, CDR1 is SQVTM and CDR2 ANQGSEA. CDR3 size: 11 residues. The CDR3 is CSVGSAYEQYF. DNA of the CDR3: TGCAGCGTGGGGTCCGCCTACGAGCAGTACTTC.